The 28 T cell receptor beta chains below all came from one sample that was sequenced in a study of vaccination effects on CD4 cells after COVID-19. ViraFEST expansion of antigen-specific CD4+ T cells with viral peptide pools preceded sequencing. With around ten days of culture completed, CD4+ T cells were isolated. Documented for the person is a PCR-confirmed SARS-CoV-2 infection occurring between March and December 2020. Only in-frame clones appear in the TCRdb table, and some are missing; sequencing was by immunoSEQ multiplex PCR. The profile shows tens of thousands of clones, around 73% of them singletons. For these receptors, no antigen is known. The sequencing here drew on CD4+ T cells from PBMCs cultured with a peptide pool, taken before COVID-19 vaccination. Source of these receptors: a human donor who had a prior SARS-CoV-2 infection.

The chain has TRBV7-6 and TRBJ2-2; D perhaps matches TRBD2 (5 bases). The CDR3 extends over 15 amino acids. The germline V and J ends were trimmed by 5 bases and 4 bases, with 14 bases remaining between them. Germline V gene lookup returns CDR1 SGHVS and CDR2 FNYEAQ. CDR3 sequence: CASSPGIMITGELFF. In nucleotides, the CDR3 is TGTGCCAGCAGCCCGGGGATTATGATCACCGGGGAGCTGTTTTTT.

The chain uses TRBV5-4 and TRBJ2-3, with no clear D. The CDR3 runs 13 residues. Trimming cost V 0 bases and J 2 bases, with 4 bases left between them. Per the germline V gene, CDR1 is SGHNT and CDR2 is YYREEE (reference sequence). Here the CDR3 DNA reads TGTGCCAGCAGCTTGGTTAACACAGATACGCAGTATTTT. Protein product: CASSLVNTDTQYF.

This clone was detected a few times. This chain uses TRBV9 with TRBJ2-2, with a tentative D call TRBD2 (5 bases). CDR3 size: 15 residues. Trimming removed 2 bases at V and 5 bases at J, with 13 bases between. CDR1 is SGDLS and CDR2 is YYNGEE in the germline V gene. CDR3 nucleotides: TGTGCCAGCAGCGTGAGAGGGAGCCAAACCGGGGAGCTGTTTTTT. Protein product: CASSVRGSQTGELFF.

V and J are TRBV11-3 and TRBJ2-2; D possibly corresponds to TRBD2 (6 bases). Deletions cut 4 bases from V and 8 bases from J, with 23 bases between. The CDR3 is 17 residues long. Germline V CDR1 and CDR2: SGHNT, YENEEA. CDR3 residues: CASSSGRDSLFLGELFF. DNA of the CDR3: TGTGCCAGCAGCTCCGGACGGGACTCATTGTTTTTAGGGGAGCTGTTTTTT.

The chain carries TRBV7-3 and TRBJ2-1, with TRBD1 matching over 10 bases. The germline gives CDR1 SGHTA, CDR2 FQGTGA. With V trimmed by 5 bases and J by 10 bases, 8 bases remained unmatched. The CDR3 covers 14 residues. The CDR3 nucleotides are TGTGCCAGCAGCCCGTCCCGGGACAGGGGCGAGCAGTTCTTC. This encodes CASSPSRDRGEQFF.

This clone was seen a few times. This rearrangement joins TRBV5-8 to TRBJ1-2, with D maybe TRBD1 (6 bases). CDR1 and CDR2 from the germline V gene are SGHTS and YDEGEE. This CDR3 spans 16 amino acids. The ends were cut back, 7 bases at V and 0 bases at J, with 19 bases in the middle. CDR3 sequence (DNA): TGTGCCAGCCGACCAACAGGGTTGAGAACTAACTATGGCTACACCTTC. It yields the protein CASRPTGLRTNYGYTF.

This sequence joins TRBV2 and TRBJ1-4; D possibly corresponds to TRBD1 (6 bases). Trimming took 2 bases from V and 8 from J, leaving 12 bases between them. Looked up from germline, CDR1 is SNHLY and CDR2 is FYNNEI. CDR3 length: 14 residues. As DNA, the CDR3 is TGTGCCAGCAGTGAAAGGGGGTCACGGGAAAAACTGTTTTTT. Protein sequence: CASSERGSREKLFF.

This chain's CDR3 is CASSQAGLTDTQYF. CDR3 nucleotide sequence: TGTGCCAGCAGTCAAGCGGGGCTCACAGATACGCAGTATTTT. The chain couples TRBV6-4 to TRBJ2-3, with 7 bases that match TRBD2. In germline, CDR1 is MRHNA, CDR2 SNTAGT. CDR3 length: 14 residues. Unmatched junction bases numbered 4, after V lost 5 bases and J lost 2 bases.

The chain employs TRBV5-1 and TRBJ2-1, with 8 nucleotides matching TRBD1. V was pared by 0 bases and J by 7 bases, with 6 bases of the junction left unmatched. The CDR3 sequence is 15 residues long. CDR1 SGHRS and CDR2 YFSETQ come from the germline V gene. CDR3 nucleotides: TGCGCCAGCAGCTTGGTGATCCAGGGGGCAAATGAGCAGTTCTTC. It codes for CASSLVIQGANEQFF. Full variable domain (remainder filled in from reference TRBV5-1 and TRBJ2-1): KAGVTQTPRYLIKTRGQQVTLSCSPISGHRSVSWYQQTPGQGLQFLFEYFSETQRNKGNFPGRFSGRQFSNSRSEMNVSTLELGDSALYLCASSLVIQGANEQFFGPGTRLTVL.

This rearrangement joins TRBV7-6 to TRBJ2-1; TRBD2 agrees at 11 bases. V lost 0 bases to trimming and J lost 8 bases; unmatched junction nucleotides: 9. Per the germline V gene, CDR1 is SGHVS and CDR2 is FNYEAQ. This CDR3 is 17 amino acids long. The CDR3 region is CASSLAFGLAGGHEQFF. The DNA for the CDR3 is TGTGCCAGCAGCTTAGCCTTCGGGTTAGCGGGAGGGCATGAGCAGTTCTTC.

V usage is TRBV13 and J usage is TRBJ1-1, with 8 bases matching TRBD1. The CDR3 loop spans 14 amino acids. Looked up from germline, CDR1 is PRHDT and CDR2 is FYEKMQ (reference sequence). The V gene end was trimmed by 5 bases and the J gene end by 0 bases; junction bases not matched to a gene: 2. The CDR3 loop reads CASSVGQVNTEAFF. Here the CDR3 DNA reads TGTGCCAGCAGCGTGGGACAGGTGAACACTGAAGCTTTCTTT. The complete variable domain, with remaining parts taken from reference TRBV13 and TRBJ1-1, reads AAGVIQSPRHLIKEKRETATLKCYPIPRHDTVYWYQQGPGQDPQFLISFYEKMQSDKGSIPDRFSAQQFSDYHSELNMSSLELGDSALYFCASSVGQVNTEAFFGQGTRLTVV.

This chain connects TRBV6-5 to TRBJ2-1, with D uncertain. This CDR3 contains 15 residues. Germline values: CDR1 MNHEY, CDR2 SVGAGI. V was cut by 6 bases and J by 0 bases, with 12 bases left in between. CDR3 nucleotide sequence: TGTGCCAGCAGACCCGGGCGAAGCTCCTACAATGAGCAGTTCTTC. It encodes CASRPGRSSYNEQFF.

The CDR3 sequence: CASSDPYRGRETQYF. In DNA form, the CDR3 reads TGCGCCAGCAGCGATCCCTACAGGGGTCGAGAGACCCAGTACTTC. This chain joins TRBV5-1 and TRBJ2-5; 7 nucleotides agree with TRBD1. Unmatched junction bases numbered 10, after V lost 4 bases and J lost 4 bases. This CDR3 region has 15 residues. Germline CDR1 reads SGHRS; CDR2 reads YFSETQ.

The chain recombines TRBV15 with TRBJ2-3, with 14 bases that match TRBD2. The V and J ends lost 5 bases and 3 bases, in that order; junction bases with no gene match: 7. CDR3 size: 17 residues. The germline V gene has CDR1 LNHNV and CDR2 YYDKDF (reference sequence). The CDR3 loop reads CATSRRRTSGRTDTQYF. The CDR3, as DNA: TGTGCCACCAGCCGACGGAGGACTAGCGGGAGGACAGATACGCAGTATTTT.

This clone was observed a handful of times. The chain combines TRBV7-6 with TRBJ1-1; tentative D call: TRBD1 (5 bases). In germline, CDR1 is SGHVS, CDR2 FNYEAQ. The CDR3 sequence is 15 residues long. Trimming removed 3 bases from V and 8 bases from J, with 19 bases in between. The CDR3 is CASSLWPGSTAEAFF. CDR3 in DNA: TGTGCCAGCAGCTTGTGGCCCGGATCGACAGCCGAAGCTTTCTTT.

The rearrangement joins TRBV7-8 to TRBJ2-1, with D possibly being TRBD1 (6 bases). The CDR3 spans 15 residues. In germline, CDR1 is SGHVS, CDR2 FQNEAQ. V was clipped by 6 bases and J by 2 bases, with 14 bases between them. The CDR3 bases are TGTGCCAGCAGTCCCAGACAGGCCGCCTACAATGAGCAGTTCTTC. This sequence encodes CASSPRQAAYNEQFF.

The rearrangement joins TRBV5-4 to TRBJ1-1, with D possibly matching TRBD1 (5 bases). V lost 9 bases and J lost 3, with 21 bases in between. The germline V gene has CDR1 SGHNT and CDR2 YYREEE (reference sequence). This CDR3 spans 15 amino acids. In DNA, the CDR3 is TGTGCCACCCAGCAGCGGCCGGGGCAGTACACTGAAGCTTTCTTT. Its protein is CATQQRPGQYTEAFF.

The table lists this clone with a count of one. The chain employs TRBV5-1 and TRBJ1-2; 7 nucleotides align to TRBD1. From germline, CDR1 is SGHRS and CDR2 YFSETQ. CDR3 length: 12 amino acids. V shed 0 bases, J shed 8 bases, and the junction held 1 base outside the gene matches. CDR3 nucleotide sequence: TGCGCCAGCAGCTTGGACAGGGGCGGCTACACCTTC. This sequence encodes CASSLDRGGYTF.

V gene TRBV24-1 combines with J gene TRBJ1-3; no definite D call. Trimming shortened V by 4 bases and J by 3 bases, and 6 bases separated the two germline ends. The CDR3 is 13 amino acids. CDR1 is KGHDR, CDR2 SFDVKD, per germline. CDR3 nucleotides: TGTGCCACCAGTGACCCAAATGGAAACACCATATATTTT. Translation: CATSDPNGNTIYF.

The V call is TRBV3-1 (or the pseudogene TRBV3-2), the J call TRBJ1-5; D is uncertain. The CDR3 sequence is 14 residues long. Looked up from germline, CDR1 is LGHDT and CDR2 is YNNKEL (reference sequence). The V end lost 3 bases, the J end lost 6 bases, and 12 bases lay between the germline ends. CDR3 amino acids: CASSQFGGSQPQHF. The CDR3 bases are TGTGCCAGCAGCCAGTTCGGAGGGTCTCAGCCCCAGCATTTT.

The chain has TRBV28 and TRBJ2-3, with D maybe TRBD2 (6 bases). The CDR3 sequence is 17 residues long. Trimming left V 0 bases short and J 3 bases short, with 16 bases between. Germline V gene lookup returns CDR1 MDHEN and CDR2 SYDVKM. Here the CDR3 DNA reads TGTGCCAGCAGTTTATGGGCCGGGACTCTGAATACAGATACGCAGTATTTT. Its protein is CASSLWAGTLNTDTQYF.

V and J are TRBV7-2 and TRBJ2-7; D gene unclear. Trimming removed 5 bases at V and 3 bases at J, with 8 bases between. This CDR3 region has 12 residues. From germline, CDR1 is SGHTA and CDR2 FQGNSA. The CDR3 nucleotides read TGTGCCAGCAGCAGCAGTATCTACGAGCAGTACTTC. Translating it yields CASSSSIYEQYF.

This clone was observed a handful of times. The chain has TRBV5-4 and TRBJ2-5, with TRBD2 as a possible D gene (7 bases). From germline, CDR1 is SGHNT and CDR2 YYREEE (reference sequence). The CDR3 is 15 amino acids. V was cut by 4 bases and J by 4 bases, with 17 bases left in between. This CDR3 is CASSVRGGLRETQYF. The CDR3 coding sequence is TGTGCCAGCAGCGTTAGGGGGGGCCTCCGAGAGACCCAGTACTTC.

This rearrangement joins TRBV9 to TRBJ2-2; TRBD1 matches at 9 bases. Germline V gene data show CDR1 as SGDLS and CDR2 as YYNGEE. Trimming removed 2 bases from V and 5 bases from J; junction bases left unmatched: 4. The CDR3 runs 15 residues. CDR3: CASSVLQGATGELFF. CDR3 DNA sequence: TGTGCCAGCAGCGTGTTACAGGGGGCAACCGGGGAGCTGTTTTTT.

This chain links TRBV9 with TRBJ1-2, with D unclear. The CDR3 covers 11 residues. Looked up from germline, CDR1 is SGDLS and CDR2 is YYNGEE. Trimming removed 4 bases at V and 2 bases at J, with 3 bases between. For the CDR3, the DNA is TGTGCCAGCAGCTCCAACTATGGCTACACCTTC. Its translation: CASSSNYGYTF.

The rearrangement uses TRBV9 and TRBJ2-5, with TRBD1 identical over 7 bases. The CDR3 totals 16 residues. The V gene end was trimmed by 6 bases and the J gene end by 4 bases; junction bases not matched to a gene: 15. Germline-derived CDR1 and CDR2 are SGDLS and YYNGEE. The DNA for the CDR3 is TGTGCCAGCAACGCCCAACAGGGGTCTTTCGGAGAGACCCAGTACTTC. This codes for CASNAQQGSFGETQYF.

This clone turned up a few times. V usage is TRBV2 and J usage is TRBJ1-3; a possible D gene is TRBD1 (5 bases). The germline CDR1 and CDR2 sequences are SNHLY and FYNNEI. The CDR3 has 13 residues. The V and J ends lost 6 bases and 4 bases respectively, with 10 bases between them. The CDR3 DNA is TGTGCCAGCAGACAGGATATAGGAAACACCATATATTTT. It is translated as CASRQDIGNTIYF.

This clone was detected a few times. The rearrangement links TRBV11-1 to TRBJ2-1, with TRBD2 matching over 8 bases. V shed 5 bases, J shed 8 bases, and the junction held 11 bases outside the gene matches. The CDR3 runs to 15 residues. Germline CDR1 reads SGHAT; CDR2 reads FQDESV (reference sequence). In DNA form, the CDR3 reads TGTGCCAGCAGCCTCTACGGGGGGGCGACTCATGAGCAGTTCTTC. Translating it yields CASSLYGGATHEQFF.